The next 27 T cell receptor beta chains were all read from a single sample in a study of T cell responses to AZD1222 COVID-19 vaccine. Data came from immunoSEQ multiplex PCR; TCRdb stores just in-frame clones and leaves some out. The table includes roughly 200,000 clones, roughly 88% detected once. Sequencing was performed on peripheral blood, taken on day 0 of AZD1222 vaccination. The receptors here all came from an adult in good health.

DNA for the CDR3: TGCGCCAGCAGCCAAGAAGAGGGGAGGGAGACCCAGTACTTC. Residues: CASSQEEGRETQYF. The gene calls are TRBV4-3 and TRBJ2-5, with D possibly being TRBD2 (6 bases). This CDR3 is 14 amino acids long. V lost 0 bases and J 5 bases, leaving 10 bases between the germline ends. CDR1 is LGHNA, CDR2 YSLEER, per germline.

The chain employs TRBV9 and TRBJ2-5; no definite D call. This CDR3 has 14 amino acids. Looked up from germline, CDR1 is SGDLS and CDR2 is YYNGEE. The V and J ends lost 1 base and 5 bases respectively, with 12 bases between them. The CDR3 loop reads CASSVYVGPETQYF. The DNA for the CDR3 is TGTGCCAGCAGCGTATATGTGGGCCCCGAGACCCAGTACTTC.

In DNA form, the CDR3 reads TGCGCCAGCAGTGCTTCGACAGGCCACGAGCAGTACTTC. Translated, it gives CASSASTGHEQYF. This chain links TRBV10-1 with TRBJ2-7, with a weak D call TRBD1 (6 bases). V was shortened by 4 bases and J by 5 bases, with 12 bases between the two germline ends. Germline CDR1 and CDR2: WNHNN and SYGVQD (reference sequence). The CDR3 is 13 residues long.

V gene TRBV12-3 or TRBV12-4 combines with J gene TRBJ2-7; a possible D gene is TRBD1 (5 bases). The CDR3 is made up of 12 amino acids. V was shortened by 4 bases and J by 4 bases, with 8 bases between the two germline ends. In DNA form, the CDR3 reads TGTGCCAGCAGTTCGGACATTTACGAGCAGTACTTC. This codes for CASSSDIYEQYF.

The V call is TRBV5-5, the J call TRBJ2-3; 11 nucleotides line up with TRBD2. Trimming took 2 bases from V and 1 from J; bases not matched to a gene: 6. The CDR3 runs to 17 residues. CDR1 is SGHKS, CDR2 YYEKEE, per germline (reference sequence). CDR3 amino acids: CASSFSGGASGTDTQYF. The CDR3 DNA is TGTGCCAGCAGCTTTAGCGGGGGGGCCAGCGGCACAGATACGCAGTATTTT.

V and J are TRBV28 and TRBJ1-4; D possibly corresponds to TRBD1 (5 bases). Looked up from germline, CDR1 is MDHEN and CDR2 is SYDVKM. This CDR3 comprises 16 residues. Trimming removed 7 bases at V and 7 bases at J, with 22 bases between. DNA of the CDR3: TGTGCCAGCACCCCCGCCCCTGCAGGGCTTGGTGAAAAACTGTTTTTT. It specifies CASTPAPAGLGEKLFF.

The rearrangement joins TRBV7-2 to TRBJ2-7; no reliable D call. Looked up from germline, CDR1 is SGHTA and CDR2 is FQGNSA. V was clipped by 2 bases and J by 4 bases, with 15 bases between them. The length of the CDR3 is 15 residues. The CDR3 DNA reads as TGTGCCAGCAGCTTAACGATGTCAGAGGCTTACGAGCAGTACTTC. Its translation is CASSLTMSEAYEQYF.

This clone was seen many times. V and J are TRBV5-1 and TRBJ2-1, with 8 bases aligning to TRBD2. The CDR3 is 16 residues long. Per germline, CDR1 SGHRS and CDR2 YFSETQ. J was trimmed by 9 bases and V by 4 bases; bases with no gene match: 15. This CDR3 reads CASSPPGGGRSSEQFF. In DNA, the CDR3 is TGCGCCAGCAGCCCACCCGGGGGGGGCCGATCTAGTGAGCAGTTCTTC. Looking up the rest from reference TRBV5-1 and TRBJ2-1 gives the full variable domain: KAGVTQTPRYLIKTRGQQVTLSCSPISGHRSVSWYQQTPGQGLQFLFEYFSETQRNKGNFPGRFSGRQFSNSRSEMNVSTLELGDSALYLCASSPPGGGRSSEQFFGPGTRLTVL.

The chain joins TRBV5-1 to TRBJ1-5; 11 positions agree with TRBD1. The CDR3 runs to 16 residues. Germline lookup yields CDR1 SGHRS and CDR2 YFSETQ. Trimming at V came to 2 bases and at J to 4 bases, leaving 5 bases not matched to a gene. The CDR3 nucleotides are TGCGCCAGCAGCTTTCCGGGACAGGGGGAGAATCAGCCCCAGCATTTT. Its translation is CASSFPGQGENQPQHF. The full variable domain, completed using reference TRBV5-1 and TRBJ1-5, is KAGVTQTPRYLIKTRGQQVTLSCSPISGHRSVSWYQQTPGQGLQFLFEYFSETQRNKGNFPGRFSGRQFSNSRSEMNVSTLELGDSALYLCASSFPGQGENQPQHFGDGTRLSIL.

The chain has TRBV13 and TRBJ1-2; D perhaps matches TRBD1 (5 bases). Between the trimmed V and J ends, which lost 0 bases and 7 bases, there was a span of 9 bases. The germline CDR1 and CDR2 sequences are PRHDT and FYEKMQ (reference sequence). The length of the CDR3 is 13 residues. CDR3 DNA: TGTGCCAGCAGCTTAGGACGGGGGGGTGGCTACACCTTC. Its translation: CASSLGRGGGYTF. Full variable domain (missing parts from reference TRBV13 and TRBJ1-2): AAGVIQSPRHLIKEKRETATLKCYPIPRHDTVYWYQQGPGQDPQFLISFYEKMQSDKGSIPDRFSAQQFSDYHSELNMSSLELGDSALYFCASSLGRGGGYTFGSGTRLTVV.

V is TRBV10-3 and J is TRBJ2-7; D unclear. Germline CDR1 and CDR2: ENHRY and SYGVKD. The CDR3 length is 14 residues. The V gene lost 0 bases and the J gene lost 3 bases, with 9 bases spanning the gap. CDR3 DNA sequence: TGTGCCATCAGTGAGTCGGGGTTTAGCTACGAGCAGTACTTC. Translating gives CAISESGFSYEQYF.

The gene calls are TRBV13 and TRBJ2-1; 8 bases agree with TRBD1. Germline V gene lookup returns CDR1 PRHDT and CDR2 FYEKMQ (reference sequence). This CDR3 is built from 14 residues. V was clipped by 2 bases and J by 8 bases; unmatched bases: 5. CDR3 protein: CASSLWTGRYEQFF. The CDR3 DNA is TGTGCCAGCAGCTTATGGACAGGGAGGTATGAGCAGTTCTTC.

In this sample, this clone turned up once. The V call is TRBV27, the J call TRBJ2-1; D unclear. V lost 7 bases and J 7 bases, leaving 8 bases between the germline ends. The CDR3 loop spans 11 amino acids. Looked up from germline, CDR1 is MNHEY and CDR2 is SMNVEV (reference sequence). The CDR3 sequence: CASILGNEQFF. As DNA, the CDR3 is TGTGCCAGCATCCTAGGGAATGAGCAGTTCTTC.

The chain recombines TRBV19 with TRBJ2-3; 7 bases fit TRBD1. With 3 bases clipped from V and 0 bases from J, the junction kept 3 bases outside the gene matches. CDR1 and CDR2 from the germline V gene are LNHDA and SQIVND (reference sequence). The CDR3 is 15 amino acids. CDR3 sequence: CASSMGDSSTDTQYF. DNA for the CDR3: TGTGCCAGTAGTATGGGGGACAGTAGCACAGATACGCAGTATTTT.

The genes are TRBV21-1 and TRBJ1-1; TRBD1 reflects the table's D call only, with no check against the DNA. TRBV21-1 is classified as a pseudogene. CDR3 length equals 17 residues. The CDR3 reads CASSKTSAGGIFAEAFF. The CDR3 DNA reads TGTGCCAGCAGCAAAACGTCGGCAGGGGGCATATTCGCTGAAGCTTTCTTT.

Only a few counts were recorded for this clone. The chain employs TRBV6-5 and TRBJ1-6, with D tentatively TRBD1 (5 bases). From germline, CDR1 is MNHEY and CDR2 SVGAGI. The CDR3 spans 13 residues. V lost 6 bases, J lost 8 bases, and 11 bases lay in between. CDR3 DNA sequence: TGTGCCAGCAGCGACAGACCCCATTCACCCCTCCACTTT. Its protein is CASSDRPHSPLHF.

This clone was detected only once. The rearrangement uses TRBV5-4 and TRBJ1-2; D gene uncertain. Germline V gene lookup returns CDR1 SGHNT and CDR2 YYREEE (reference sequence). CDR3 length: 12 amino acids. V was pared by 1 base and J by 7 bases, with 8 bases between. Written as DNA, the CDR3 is TGTGCCAGCAGCTTGACTGTCGGTGGCTACACCTTC. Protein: CASSLTVGGYTF.

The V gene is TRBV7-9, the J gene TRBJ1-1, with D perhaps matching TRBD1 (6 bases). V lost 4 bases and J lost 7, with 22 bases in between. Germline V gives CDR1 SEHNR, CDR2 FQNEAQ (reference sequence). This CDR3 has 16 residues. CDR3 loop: CASSSPRQADGGEAFF. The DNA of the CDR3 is TGTGCCAGCAGCTCCCCGAGACAGGCCGACGGCGGTGAAGCTTTCTTT.

As DNA, the CDR3 is TGTGCCAGCAGTTTAGGAGGGCGCAAGGGTATCGGAAACACCATATATTTT. This sequence encodes CASSLGGRKGIGNTIYF. The chain uses TRBV28 and TRBJ1-3; no clear D. The germline gives CDR1 MDHEN, CDR2 SYDVKM. Deletions cut 2 bases from V and 4 bases from J, with 18 bases between. The CDR3 consists of 17 residues. Variable domain in full (rest from reference TRBV28 and TRBJ1-3): DVKVTQSSRYLVKRTGEKVFLECVQDMDHENMFWYRQDPGLGLRLIYFSYDVKMKEKGDIPEGYSVSREKKERFSLILESASTNQTSMYLCASSLGGRKGIGNTIYFGEGSWLTVV.

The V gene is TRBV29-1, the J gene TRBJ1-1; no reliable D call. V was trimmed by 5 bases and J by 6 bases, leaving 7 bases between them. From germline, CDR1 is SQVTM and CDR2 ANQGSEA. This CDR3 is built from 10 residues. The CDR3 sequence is CSVSGPEAFF. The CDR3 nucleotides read TGCAGCGTTTCGGGTCCTGAAGCTTTCTTT.

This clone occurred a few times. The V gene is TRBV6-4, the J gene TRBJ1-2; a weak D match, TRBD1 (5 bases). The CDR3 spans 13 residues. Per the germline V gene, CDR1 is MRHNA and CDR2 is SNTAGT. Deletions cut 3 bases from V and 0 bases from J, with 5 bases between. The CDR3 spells CASSEDTNYGYTF. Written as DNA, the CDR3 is TGTGCCAGCAGTGAGGACACTAACTATGGCTACACCTTC.

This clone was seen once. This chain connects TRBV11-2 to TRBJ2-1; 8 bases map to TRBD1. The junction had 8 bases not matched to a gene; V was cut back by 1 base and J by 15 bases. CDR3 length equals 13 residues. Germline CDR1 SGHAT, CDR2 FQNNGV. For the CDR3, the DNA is TGTGCCAGCAGCTTAGGGACAGGGTCTCTCGGGTTCTTC. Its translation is CASSLGTGSLGFF. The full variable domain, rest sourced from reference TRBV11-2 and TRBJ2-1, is EAGVAQSPRYKIIEKRQSVAFWCNPISGHATLYWYQQILGQGPKLLIQFQNNGVVDDSQLPKDRFSAERLKGVDSTLKIQPAKLEDSAVYLCASSLGTGSLGFFGPGTRLTVL.

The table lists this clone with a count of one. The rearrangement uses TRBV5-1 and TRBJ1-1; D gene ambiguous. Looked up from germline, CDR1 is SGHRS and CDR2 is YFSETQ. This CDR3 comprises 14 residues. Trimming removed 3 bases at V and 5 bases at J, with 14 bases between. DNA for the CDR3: TGCGCCAGCAGCTCAGGCCCGGAAAGGACTGAAGCTTTCTTT. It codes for CASSSGPERTEAFF.

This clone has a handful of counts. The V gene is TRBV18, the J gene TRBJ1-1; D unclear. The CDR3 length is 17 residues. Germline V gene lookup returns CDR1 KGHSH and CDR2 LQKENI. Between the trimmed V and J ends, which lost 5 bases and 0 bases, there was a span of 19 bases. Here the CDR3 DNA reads TGTGCCAGCTCAATTCTCCCCTCCCTGGACGTGAACACTGAAGCTTTCTTT. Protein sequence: CASSILPSLDVNTEAFF.

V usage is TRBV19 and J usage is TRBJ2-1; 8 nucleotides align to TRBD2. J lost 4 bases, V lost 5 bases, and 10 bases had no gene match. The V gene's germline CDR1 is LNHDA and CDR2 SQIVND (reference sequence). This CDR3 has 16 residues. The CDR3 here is CASSRAAGELYNEQFF. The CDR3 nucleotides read TGTGCCAGTAGTCGAGCAGCGGGGGAACTTTACAATGAGCAGTTCTTC.

CDR3 amino acids: CASSRYGGEGEAFF. The CDR3 coding sequence is TGCGCCAGCAGCCGTTACGGGGGAGAGGGAGAAGCTTTCTTT. The J gene is TRBJ1-1, the V gene TRBV4-1; tentative D call: TRBD1 (5 bases). The CDR3 extends over 14 amino acids. Germline CDR1 MGHRA, CDR2 YSYEKL. The V gene lost 4 bases and the J gene lost 8 bases, with 17 bases spanning the gap.

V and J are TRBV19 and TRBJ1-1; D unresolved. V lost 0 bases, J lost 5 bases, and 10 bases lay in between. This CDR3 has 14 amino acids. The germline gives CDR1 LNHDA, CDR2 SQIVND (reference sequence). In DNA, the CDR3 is TGTGCCAGTAGTATAGATCCATCCCCTACTGAAGCTTTCTTT. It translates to CASSIDPSPTEAFF. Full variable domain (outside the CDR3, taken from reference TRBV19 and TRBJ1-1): DGGITQSPKYLFRKEGQNVTLSCEQNLNHDAMYWYRQDPGQGLRLIYYSQIVNDFQKGDIAEGYSVSREKKESFPLTVTSAQKNPTAFYLCASSIDPSPTEAFFGQGTRLTVV.